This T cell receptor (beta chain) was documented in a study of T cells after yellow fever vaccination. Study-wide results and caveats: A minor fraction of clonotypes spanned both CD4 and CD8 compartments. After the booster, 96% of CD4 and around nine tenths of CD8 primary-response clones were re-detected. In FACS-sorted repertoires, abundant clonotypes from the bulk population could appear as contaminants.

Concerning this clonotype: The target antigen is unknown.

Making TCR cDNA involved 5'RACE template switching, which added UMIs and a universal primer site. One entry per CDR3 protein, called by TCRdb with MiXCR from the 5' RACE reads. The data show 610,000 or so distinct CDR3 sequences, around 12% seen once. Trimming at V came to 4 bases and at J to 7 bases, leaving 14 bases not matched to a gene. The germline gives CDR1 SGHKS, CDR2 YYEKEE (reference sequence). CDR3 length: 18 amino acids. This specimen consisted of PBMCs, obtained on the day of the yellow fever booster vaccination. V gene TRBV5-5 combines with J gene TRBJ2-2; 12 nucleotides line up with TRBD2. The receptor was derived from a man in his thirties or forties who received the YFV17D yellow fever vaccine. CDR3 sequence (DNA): TGTGCCAGCAGCACCGGACTAGCGGGACCTTTCTATGGCGGGGAGCTGTTTTTT. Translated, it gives CASSTGLAGPFYGGELFF.